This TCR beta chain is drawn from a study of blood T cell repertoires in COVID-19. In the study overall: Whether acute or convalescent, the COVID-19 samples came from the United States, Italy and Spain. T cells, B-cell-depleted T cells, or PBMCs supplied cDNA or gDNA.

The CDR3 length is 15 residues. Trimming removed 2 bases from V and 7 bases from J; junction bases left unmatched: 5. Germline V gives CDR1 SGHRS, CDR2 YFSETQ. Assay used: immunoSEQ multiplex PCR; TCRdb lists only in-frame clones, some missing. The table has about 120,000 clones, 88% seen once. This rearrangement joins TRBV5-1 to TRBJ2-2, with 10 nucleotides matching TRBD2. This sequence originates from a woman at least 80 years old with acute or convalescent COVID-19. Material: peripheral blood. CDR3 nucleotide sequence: TGCGCCAGCAGCTTTTCCGGGACTAGCGACGGGGAGCTGTTTTTT. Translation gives CASSFSGTSDGELFF.